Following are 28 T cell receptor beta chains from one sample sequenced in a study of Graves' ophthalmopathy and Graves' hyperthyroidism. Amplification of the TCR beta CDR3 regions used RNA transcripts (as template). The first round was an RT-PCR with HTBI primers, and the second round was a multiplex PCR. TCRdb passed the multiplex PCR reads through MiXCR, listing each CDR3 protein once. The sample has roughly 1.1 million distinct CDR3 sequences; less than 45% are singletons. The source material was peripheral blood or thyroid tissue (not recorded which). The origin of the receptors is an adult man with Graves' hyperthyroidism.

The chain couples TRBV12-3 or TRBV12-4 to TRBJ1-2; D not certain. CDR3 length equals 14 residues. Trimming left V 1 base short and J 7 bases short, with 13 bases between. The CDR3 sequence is CASSLGFKIRGYTF. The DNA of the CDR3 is TGTGCCAGCAGTTTAGGGTTTAAGATCCGTGGCTACACCTTC.

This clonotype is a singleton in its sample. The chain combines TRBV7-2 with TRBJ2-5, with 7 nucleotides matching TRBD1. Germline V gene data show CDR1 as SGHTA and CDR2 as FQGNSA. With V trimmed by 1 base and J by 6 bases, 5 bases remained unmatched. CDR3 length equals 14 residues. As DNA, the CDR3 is TGTGCCAGCAGCTTAGTGGGCAGGGGGAAGACCCAGTACTTC. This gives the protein CASSLVGRGKTQYF.

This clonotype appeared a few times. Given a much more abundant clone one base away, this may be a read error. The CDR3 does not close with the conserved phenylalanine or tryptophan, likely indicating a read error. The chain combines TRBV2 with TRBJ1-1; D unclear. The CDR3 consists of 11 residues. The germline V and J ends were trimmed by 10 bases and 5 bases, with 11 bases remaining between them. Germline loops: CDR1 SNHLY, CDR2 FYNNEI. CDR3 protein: CANRRQTEAFL. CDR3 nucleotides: TGTGCCAACCGTCGACAAACTGAAGCTTTCCTT.

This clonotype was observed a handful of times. Written as DNA, the CDR3 is TGTGCCAGCAGTTACCAAATGGGTGTAAACTATGGCTACACCTTC. This encodes CASSYQMGVNYGYTF. This chain links TRBV6-5 with TRBJ1-2; D is unclear. This CDR3 contains 15 residues. Germline assignment: CDR1 MNHEY and CDR2 SVGAGI. The V gene lost 2 bases and the J gene lost 2 bases, with 12 bases spanning the gap.

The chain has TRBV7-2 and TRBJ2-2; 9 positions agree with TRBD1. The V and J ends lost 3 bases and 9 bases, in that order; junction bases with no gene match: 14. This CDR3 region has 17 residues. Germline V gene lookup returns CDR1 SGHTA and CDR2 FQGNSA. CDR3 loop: CASSFLGTGMILRELFF. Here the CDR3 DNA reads TGTGCCAGCAGCTTCCTCGGGACAGGGATGATTCTACGGGAGCTGTTTTTT.

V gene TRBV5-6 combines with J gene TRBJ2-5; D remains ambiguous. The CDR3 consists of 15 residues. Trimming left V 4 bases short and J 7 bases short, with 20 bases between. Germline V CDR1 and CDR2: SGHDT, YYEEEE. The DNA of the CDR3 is TGTGCCAGCAGCGCCGGGCGGCGGACCTACGGGACCCAGTACTTC. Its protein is CASSAGRRTYGTQYF.

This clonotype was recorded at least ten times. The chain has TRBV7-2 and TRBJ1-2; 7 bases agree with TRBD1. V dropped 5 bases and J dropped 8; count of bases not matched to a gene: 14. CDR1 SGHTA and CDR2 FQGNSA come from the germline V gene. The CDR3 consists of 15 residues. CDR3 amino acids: CASSARGEGAQGYTF. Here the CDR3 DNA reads TGTGCCAGCAGCGCTCGGGGGGAGGGGGCGCAGGGCTACACCTTC.

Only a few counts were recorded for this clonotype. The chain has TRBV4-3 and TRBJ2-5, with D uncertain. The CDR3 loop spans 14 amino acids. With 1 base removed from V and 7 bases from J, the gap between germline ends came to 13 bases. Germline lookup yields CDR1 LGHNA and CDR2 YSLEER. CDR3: CASSQAYDLRTQYF. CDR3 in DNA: TGCGCCAGCAGCCAAGCCTATGACCTTCGGACCCAGTACTTC.

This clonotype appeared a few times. The CDR3 here is CASSVGSGRAYEQYF. The CDR3, as DNA: TGTGCCAGCAGCGTAGGTAGCGGGAGGGCCTACGAGCAGTACTTC. This chain uses TRBV9 with TRBJ2-7, with 11 bases identical to TRBD2. The CDR3 is 15 residues long. Germline values: CDR1 SGDLS, CDR2 YYNGEE. V shed 0 bases and J 2 bases; nucleotides not matched to a gene: 1.

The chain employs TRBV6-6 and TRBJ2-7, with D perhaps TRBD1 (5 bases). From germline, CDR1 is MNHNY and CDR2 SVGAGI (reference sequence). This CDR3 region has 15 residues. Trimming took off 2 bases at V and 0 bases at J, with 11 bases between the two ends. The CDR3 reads CASSYRLGVSYEQYF. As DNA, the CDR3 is TGTGCCAGCAGTTACAGGTTAGGGGTCTCCTACGAGCAGTACTTC.

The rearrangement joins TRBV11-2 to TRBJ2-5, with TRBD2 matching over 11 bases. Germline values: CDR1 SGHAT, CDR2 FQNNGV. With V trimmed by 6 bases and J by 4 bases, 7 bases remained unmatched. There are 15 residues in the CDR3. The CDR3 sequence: CASRLAGVRPETQYF. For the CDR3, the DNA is TGTGCCAGCAGACTAGCGGGAGTTAGACCAGAGACCCAGTACTTC. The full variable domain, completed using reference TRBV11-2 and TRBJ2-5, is EAGVAQSPRYKIIEKRQSVAFWCNPISGHATLYWYQQILGQGPKLLIQFQNNGVVDDSQLPKDRFSAERLKGVDSTLKIQPAKLEDSAVYLCASRLAGVRPETQYFGPGTRLLVL.

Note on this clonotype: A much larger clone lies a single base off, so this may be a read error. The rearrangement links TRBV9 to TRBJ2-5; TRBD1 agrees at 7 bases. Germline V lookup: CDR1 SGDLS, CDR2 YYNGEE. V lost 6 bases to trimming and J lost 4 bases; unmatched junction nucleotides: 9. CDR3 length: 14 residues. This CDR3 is CASNLSSGGETQYF. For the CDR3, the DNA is TGTGCCAGCAACTTGAGCTCAGGGGGAGAGACCCAGTACTTC.

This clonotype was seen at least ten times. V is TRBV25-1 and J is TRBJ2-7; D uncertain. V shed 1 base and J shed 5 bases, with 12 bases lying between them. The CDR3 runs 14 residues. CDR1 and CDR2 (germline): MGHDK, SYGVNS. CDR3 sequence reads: CASSESPKTNEQYF. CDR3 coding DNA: TGTGCCAGCAGTGAATCCCCAAAGACAAACGAGCAGTACTTC.

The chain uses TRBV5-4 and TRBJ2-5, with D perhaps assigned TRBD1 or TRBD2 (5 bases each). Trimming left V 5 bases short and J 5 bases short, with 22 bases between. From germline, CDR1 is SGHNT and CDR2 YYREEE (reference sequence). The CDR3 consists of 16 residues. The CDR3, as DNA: TGTGCCAGCAGTTTATCGTTTCGGATGGGGGTGGAGACCCAGTACTTC. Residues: CASSLSFRMGVETQYF.

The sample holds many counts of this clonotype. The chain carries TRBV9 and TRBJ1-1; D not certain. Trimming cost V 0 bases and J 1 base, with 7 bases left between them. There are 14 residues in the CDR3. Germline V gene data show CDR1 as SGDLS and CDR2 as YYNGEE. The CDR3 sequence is CASSVALPNTEAFF. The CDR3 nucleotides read TGTGCCAGCAGCGTAGCTCTCCCGAACACTGAAGCTTTCTTT.

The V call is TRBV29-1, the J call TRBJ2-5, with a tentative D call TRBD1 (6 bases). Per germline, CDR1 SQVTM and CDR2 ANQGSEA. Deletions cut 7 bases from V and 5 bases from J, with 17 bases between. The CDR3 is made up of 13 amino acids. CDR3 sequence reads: CSGQQGYGETQYF. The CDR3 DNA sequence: TGCAGCGGCCAACAGGGTTATGGGGAGACCCAGTACTTC.

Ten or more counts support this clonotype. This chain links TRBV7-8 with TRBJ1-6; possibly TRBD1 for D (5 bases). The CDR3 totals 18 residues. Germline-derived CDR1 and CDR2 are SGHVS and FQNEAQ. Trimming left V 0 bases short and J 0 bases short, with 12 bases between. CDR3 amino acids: CASSLARPGSSYNSPLHF. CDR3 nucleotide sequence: TGTGCCAGCAGCTTAGCGAGACCAGGGAGCTCCTATAATTCACCCCTCCACTTT.

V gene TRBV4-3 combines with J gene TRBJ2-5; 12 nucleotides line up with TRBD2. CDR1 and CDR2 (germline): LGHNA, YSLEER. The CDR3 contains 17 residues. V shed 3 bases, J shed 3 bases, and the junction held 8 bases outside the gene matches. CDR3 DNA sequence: TGCGCCAGCAGCCAGCTGCCGGGACTAGCGGGCAAAGAGACCCAGTACTTC. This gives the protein CASSQLPGLAGKETQYF.

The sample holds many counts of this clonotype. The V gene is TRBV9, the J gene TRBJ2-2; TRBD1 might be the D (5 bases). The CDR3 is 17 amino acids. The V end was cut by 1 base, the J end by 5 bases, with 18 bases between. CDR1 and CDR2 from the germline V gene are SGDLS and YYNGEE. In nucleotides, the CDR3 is TGTGCCAGCAGCGTAAACGAGGACACACCTGGGACCGGGGAGCTGTTTTTT. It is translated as CASSVNEDTPGTGELFF.

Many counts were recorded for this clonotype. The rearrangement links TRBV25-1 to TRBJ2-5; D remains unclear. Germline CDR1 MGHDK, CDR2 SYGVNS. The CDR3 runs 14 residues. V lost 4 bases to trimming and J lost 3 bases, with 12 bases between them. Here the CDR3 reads CASSGRPSEETQYF. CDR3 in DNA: TGTGCCAGCAGTGGTCGTCCTTCCGAAGAGACCCAGTACTTC. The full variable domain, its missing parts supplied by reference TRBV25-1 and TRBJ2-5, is EADIYQTPRYLVIGTGKKITLECSQTMGHDKMYWYQQDPGMELHLIHYSYGVNSTEKGDLSSESTVSRIRTEHFPLTLESARPSHTSQYLCASSGRPSEETQYFGPGTRLLVL.

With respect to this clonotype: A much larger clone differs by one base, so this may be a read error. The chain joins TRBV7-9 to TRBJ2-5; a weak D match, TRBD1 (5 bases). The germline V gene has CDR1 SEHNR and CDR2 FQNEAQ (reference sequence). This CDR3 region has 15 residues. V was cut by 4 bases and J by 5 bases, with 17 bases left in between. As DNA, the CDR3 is TGTGCCAGCAGCTCCAGACAGAGCGTCCATGAGACCCAGTACTTC. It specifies CASSSRQSVHETQYF. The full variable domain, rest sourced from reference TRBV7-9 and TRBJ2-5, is DTGVSQNPRHKITKRGQNVTFRCDPISEHNRLYWYRQTLGQGPEFLTYFQNEAQLEKSRLLSDRFSAERPKGSFSTLEIQRTEQGDSAMYLCASSSRQSVHETQYFGPGTRLLVL.

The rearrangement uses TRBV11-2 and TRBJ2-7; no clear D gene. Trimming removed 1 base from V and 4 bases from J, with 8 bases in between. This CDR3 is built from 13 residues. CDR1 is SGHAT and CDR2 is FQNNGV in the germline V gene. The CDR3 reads CASSLAKEYEQYF. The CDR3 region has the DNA TGTGCCAGCAGCTTAGCAAAAGAATACGAGCAGTACTTC. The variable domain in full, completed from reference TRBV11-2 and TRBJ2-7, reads EAGVAQSPRYKIIEKRQSVAFWCNPISGHATLYWYQQILGQGPKLLIQFQNNGVVDDSQLPKDRFSAERLKGVDSTLKIQPAKLEDSAVYLCASSLAKEYEQYFGPGTRLTVT.

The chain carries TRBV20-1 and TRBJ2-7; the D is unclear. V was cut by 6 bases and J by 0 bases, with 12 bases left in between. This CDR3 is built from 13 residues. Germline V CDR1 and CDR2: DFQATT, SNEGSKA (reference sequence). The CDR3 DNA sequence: TGCAGTGCCGCGGCCCGGAGCTCCTACGAGCAGTACTTC. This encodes CSAAARSSYEQYF.

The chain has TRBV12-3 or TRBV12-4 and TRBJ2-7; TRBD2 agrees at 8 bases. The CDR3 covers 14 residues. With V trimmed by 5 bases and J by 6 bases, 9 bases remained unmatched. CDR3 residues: CASSPQGLVIEQYF. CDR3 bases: TGTGCCAGCAGTCCCCAGGGACTAGTTATCGAGCAGTACTTC.

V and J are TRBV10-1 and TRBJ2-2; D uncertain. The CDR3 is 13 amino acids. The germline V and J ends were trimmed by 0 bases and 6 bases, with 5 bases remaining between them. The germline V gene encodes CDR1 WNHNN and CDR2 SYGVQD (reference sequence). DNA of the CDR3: TGCGCCAGCAGTGAGTCGGCCGCCGGGGAGCTGTTTTTT. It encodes CASSESAAGELFF.

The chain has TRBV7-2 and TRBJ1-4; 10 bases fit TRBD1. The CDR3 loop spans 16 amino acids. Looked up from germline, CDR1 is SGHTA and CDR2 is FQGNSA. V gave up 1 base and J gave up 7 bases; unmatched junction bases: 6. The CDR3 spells CASSLVDRGPGEKLFF. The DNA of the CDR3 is TGTGCCAGCAGCTTAGTAGACAGGGGGCCAGGTGAAAAACTGTTTTTT.

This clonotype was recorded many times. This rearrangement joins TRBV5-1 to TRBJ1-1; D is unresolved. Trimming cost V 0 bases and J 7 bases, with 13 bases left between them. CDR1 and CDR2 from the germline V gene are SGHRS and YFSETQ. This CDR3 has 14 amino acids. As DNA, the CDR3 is TGCGCCAGCAGCTTGGGAGCCGGGTACGGTGAAGCTTTCTTT. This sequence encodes CASSLGAGYGEAFF.

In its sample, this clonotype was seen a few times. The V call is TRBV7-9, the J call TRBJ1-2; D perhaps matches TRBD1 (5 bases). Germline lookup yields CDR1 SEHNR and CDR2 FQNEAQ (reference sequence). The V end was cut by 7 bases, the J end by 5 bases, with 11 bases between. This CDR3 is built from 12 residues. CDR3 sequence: CASMGVRYGYTF. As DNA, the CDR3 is TGTGCCAGCATGGGGGTTAGATATGGCTACACCTTC.